This T cell receptor beta chain is drawn from a study of shared clonotypes between healthy human individuals. Turning to the study itself: Per donor, CD8 memory used one plate, CD8 naive used two, CD4 memory used three and CD4 naive used three.

Study outcomes and limitations: Roughly 5% was the fraction of naive CD4 clonotypes found shared across a few donors.

Running of the assay took place at deep level. Only in-frame clones appear in the TCRdb table, and some are missing; sequencing was by immunoSEQ multiplex PCR. There are about 670,000 clones in the sample; about two thirds occur only once, and approximately 1.8% lies in the top ten. Germline assignment: CDR1 MDHEN and CDR2 SYDVKM. V trimming: 5 bases; J trimming: 8 bases; junction bases outside the gene matches: 12. This CDR3 comprises 15 residues. In the case of this clone: Its antigen remains unknown.

Sample: memory CD4+ T cells sorted from blood. As to subset: CD45RA-negative fraction. V is TRBV28 and J is TRBJ1-5; 7 nucleotides match TRBD1. This receptor was obtained from a woman younger than 45 in good health. The DNA for the CDR3 is TGTGCCAGCAGTCCCCAGGGCCACAGGGGTAAGCCCCAGCATTTT. Translated, it gives CASSPQGHRGKPQHF.